Shown below are 20 T cell receptor beta chains from a single sample sequenced in a study of cytomegalovirus exposure and HLA in healthy donors listed by TCRdb under 2017. Receptor libraries were prepared by the immunoSEQ multiplex PCR assay. The multiplex PCR relied on a mix of 60 forward primers for TCR Vbeta segments and 13 reverse primers for TCR Jbeta segments. The source is immuneACCESS, and TCRdb retained only in-frame sequences with V and J called. Part of the clones is not carried over; for the studies checked, unresolved V genes explain less than half of this, and the remainder is unexplained. For this sample there are around 95,000 clones; around 84% appear just once. About 4% of the sample is taken by the ten largest. Sequenced input: PBMCs. These TCRs come from a woman aged 40-49 years in good health and CMV-seropositive.

CDR3 sequence reads: CASSIPGGGNTIYF. The CDR3 nucleotides read TGTGCCAGCAGCATCCCCGGAGGAGGAAACACCATATATTTT. V gene TRBV5-5 combines with J gene TRBJ1-3; D not resolved. Trimming removed 4 bases at V and 4 bases at J, with 12 bases between. This CDR3 contains 14 residues. Germline V gene sequence: CDR1 SGHKS, CDR2 YYEKEE (reference sequence).

V usage is TRBV20-1 and J usage is TRBJ1-1, with no clear D. The CDR3 contains 11 residues. V lost 6 bases to trimming and J lost 2 bases, with 7 bases between them. Germline CDR1 and CDR2: DFQATT and SNEGSKA (reference sequence). CDR3 nucleotide sequence: TGCAGTGCCGAGATTAACACTGAAGCTTTCTTT. Translation: CSAEINTEAFF.

This chain uses TRBV27 with TRBJ2-7, with D hard to call. Trimming cost V 5 bases and J 0 bases, with 11 bases left between them. Germline V lookup: CDR1 MNHEY, CDR2 SMNVEV (reference sequence). The CDR3 has 14 residues. The CDR3 spells CASSALSRSYEQYF. CDR3 in DNA: TGTGCCAGCAGTGCCCTGTCGCGCTCCTACGAGCAGTACTTC.

The chain couples TRBV27 to TRBJ2-1; no clear D gene. Germline V lookup: CDR1 MNHEY, CDR2 SMNVEV (reference sequence). The CDR3 sequence is 14 residues long. V gave up 5 bases and J gave up 9 bases, with 17 bases separating them. CDR3 residues: CASSGGPVGLEQFF. In nucleotides, the CDR3 is TGTGCCAGCAGTGGCGGTCCCGTAGGCCTTGAGCAGTTCTTC.

This chain joins TRBV27 and TRBJ2-2; D not certain. The CDR3 contains 13 residues. V lost 0 bases, J lost 7 bases, and 6 bases lay in between. Germline V gene lookup returns CDR1 MNHEY and CDR2 SMNVEV (reference sequence). The DNA for the CDR3 is TGTGCCAGCAGTTTATCCGTTTTCGGGGAGCTGTTTTTT. Protein: CASSLSVFGELFF.

In DNA, the CDR3 is TGTGCCAGCAGCTTAAGTCCCGCGAGCAATGAGCAGTTCTTC. It specifies CASSLSPASNEQFF. J is TRBJ2-1 and V is TRBV7-2; no firm D call. The CDR3 sequence is 14 residues long. V was shortened by 2 bases and J by 6 bases, with 11 bases between the two germline ends. CDR1 and CDR2 (germline): SGHTA, FQGNSA.

The CDR3 DNA reads as TGCAGCGTTGAATTGAGAGACAGGGGGCTTTCCTACGAGCAGTACTTC. Translating it yields CSVELRDRGLSYEQYF. The chain carries TRBV29-1 and TRBJ2-7; 10 nucleotides line up with TRBD1. This CDR3 has 16 amino acids. Germline V gene lookup returns CDR1 SQVTM and CDR2 ANQGSEA. Trimming at V came to 2 bases and at J to 1 base, leaving 8 bases not matched to a gene.

The sample holds one count of this clone. The chain recombines TRBV9 with TRBJ2-5; TRBD2 matches 10 bases. V trimming: 4 bases; J trimming: 4 bases; junction bases outside the gene matches: 10. The germline V gene has CDR1 SGDLS and CDR2 YYNGEE. The CDR3 spans 16 residues. CDR3 loop: CASSPEPGLAIETQYF. CDR3 nucleotides: TGTGCCAGCAGCCCAGAGCCGGGACTAGCGATAGAGACCCAGTACTTC.

The chain couples TRBV2 to TRBJ2-1, with TRBD2 identical over 15 bases. V trimming: 6 bases; J trimming: 7 bases; junction bases outside the gene matches: 13. The CDR3 runs 18 residues. From germline, CDR1 is SNHLY and CDR2 FYNNEI. Written as DNA, the CDR3 is TGTGCCAGCAGCGCAGGACTAGCGGGAGGGCCAAACGGGAATGAGCAGTTCTTC. Translation: CASSAGLAGGPNGNEQFF.

The chain combines TRBV28 with TRBJ2-7, with 11 bases lining up with TRBD2. CDR1 is MDHEN, CDR2 SYDVKM, per germline. The V segment lost 4 bases and the J segment 4 bases; nucleotides outside the gene matches: 9. CDR3 length: 16 residues. The CDR3 spells CASSSVAGGPGYEQYF. The CDR3 nucleotides are TGTGCCAGCAGTTCCGTAGCGGGAGGGCCGGGATACGAGCAGTACTTC. Filled out from reference TRBV28 and TRBJ2-7, the complete variable domain reads DVKVTQSSRYLVKRTGEKVFLECVQDMDHENMFWYRQDPGLGLRLIYFSYDVKMKEKGDIPEGYSVSREKKERFSLILESASTNQTSMYLCASSSVAGGPGYEQYFGPGTRLTVT.

V and J are TRBV10-3 and TRBJ1-5, with D maybe TRBD1 (6 bases). Per germline, CDR1 ENHRY and CDR2 SYGVKD. The CDR3 has 14 amino acids. Trimming took off 6 bases at V and 7 bases at J, with 16 bases between the two ends. In DNA form, the CDR3 reads TGTGCCATCAGCCAAGGGGGAGCAGGCCAGCCCCAGCATTTT. Translated, it gives CAISQGGAGQPQHF.

The chain joins TRBV5-1 to TRBJ2-2, with D unclear. Trimming cost V 2 bases and J 7 bases, with 21 bases left between them. CDR3 size: 17 residues. The germline gives CDR1 SGHRS, CDR2 YFSETQ. The CDR3 region has the DNA TGCGCCAGCAGCTTTGATTCGAATTCTGCGTCTCGCGGGGAGCTGTTTTTT. Translation gives CASSFDSNSASRGELFF.

This clone was observed a single time. V usage is TRBV7-8 and J usage is TRBJ2-7, with 9 bases matching TRBD2. Germline CDR1 SGHVS, CDR2 FQNEAQ. J lost 3 bases, V lost 5 bases, and 8 bases had no gene match. The CDR3 runs to 15 residues. The CDR3 DNA is TGTGCCAGCAGCCCCGAGCCTAGCGGGAACTACGAGCAGTACTTC. This translates into CASSPEPSGNYEQYF.

The chain joins TRBV5-1 to TRBJ1-3, with TRBD1 matching over 10 bases. The CDR3 has 16 residues. The ends lost 0 bases at V and 4 bases at J; junction bases unmatched: 4. Germline CDR1 and CDR2: SGHRS and YFSETQ. This CDR3 reads CASSLGQGATGNTIYF. The DNA for the CDR3 is TGCGCCAGCAGCTTGGGACAGGGGGCAACAGGAAACACCATATATTTT.

This clone was counted once. This CDR3 is CASSLRPAVLVVDYNEQFF. The CDR3 DNA is TGTGCCAGCAGCCTGAGGCCGGCAGTTCTTGTGGTTGATTACAATGAGCAGTTCTTC. The rearrangement uses TRBV7-9 and TRBJ2-1; unclear D gene. This CDR3 spans 19 amino acids. Germline loops: CDR1 SEHNR, CDR2 FQNEAQ (reference sequence). Deletions cut 5 bases from V and 4 bases from J, with 27 bases between. The complete variable domain, with remaining parts taken from reference TRBV7-9 and TRBJ2-1, reads DTGVSQNPRHKITKRGQNVTFRCDPISEHNRLYWYRQTLGQGPEFLTYFQNEAQLEKSRLLSDRFSAERPKGSFSTLEIQRTEQGDSAMYLCASSLRPAVLVVDYNEQFFGPGTRLTVL.

This rearrangement joins TRBV4-1 to TRBJ1-1; TRBD1 might be the D (6 bases). CDR3 length: 15 amino acids. The V gene's germline CDR1 is MGHRA and CDR2 YSYEKL. The germline V and J ends were trimmed by 4 bases and 3 bases, with 15 bases remaining between them. CDR3 amino acids: CASSRGEGVDTEAFF. The CDR3 nucleotides are TGCGCCAGCAGCCGAGGGGAGGGGGTGGACACTGAAGCTTTCTTT.

The V gene is TRBV9, the J gene TRBJ2-1; 9 nucleotides line up with TRBD2. Germline V gene sequence: CDR1 SGDLS, CDR2 YYNGEE. The CDR3 consists of 16 residues. V lost 0 bases, J lost 7 bases, and 8 bases stayed unmatched. The CDR3 is CASSVGLAGMGNEQFF. In DNA, the CDR3 is TGTGCCAGCAGCGTAGGCCTAGCGGGAATGGGGAATGAGCAGTTCTTC.

The chain recombines TRBV30 with TRBJ2-3; D ambiguous. The ends were cut back, 0 bases at V and 6 bases at J, with 10 bases in the middle. The CDR3 runs 13 residues. CDR1 is GTSNPN, CDR2 SVGIG, per germline (reference sequence). The chain's CDR3 is CAWSVVMTDTQYF. The CDR3 nucleotides read TGTGCCTGGAGTGTTGTGATGACTGATACGCAGTATTTT.

The chain employs TRBV19 and TRBJ2-3; 7 nucleotides align to TRBD1. This CDR3 contains 13 residues. With V trimmed by 3 bases and J by 4 bases, 1 base remained unmatched. Germline CDR1 is LNHDA and CDR2 is SQIVND (reference sequence). The CDR3 spells CASSIQGADTQYF. The CDR3, as DNA: TGTGCCAGTAGTATCCAGGGGGCAGATACGCAGTATTTT. Variable domain in full (rest from reference TRBV19 and TRBJ2-3): DGGITQSPKYLFRKEGQNVTLSCEQNLNHDAMYWYRQDPGQGLRLIYYSQIVNDFQKGDIAEGYSVSREKKESFPLTVTSAQKNPTAFYLCASSIQGADTQYFGPGTRLTVL.

V is TRBV30 and J is TRBJ1-1; D unresolved. Germline loops: CDR1 GTSNPN, CDR2 SVGIG (reference sequence). The CDR3 has 13 residues. Trimming took off 1 base at V and 0 bases at J, with 6 bases between the two ends. The CDR3 here is CAWSDTLNTEAFF. The CDR3, as DNA: TGTGCCTGGAGTGACACCTTGAACACTGAAGCTTTCTTT.